The clone carrying this TCR beta chain is labeled as large. No antigen is known for it. The sample belongs to a study of cytomegalovirus exposure and HLA in healthy donors. Study findings and constraints: Per published reports, the classifier diagnosed cytomegalovirus status with high specificity and sensitivity. Clonal expansion, a later analysis showed, was greater in HLA-associated TCR beta chains than in equally common others.

The trim removed 5 bases at V and 0 bases at J, leaving 7 bases unmatched. Germline loops: CDR1 MDHEN, CDR2 SYDVKM. This CDR3 has 16 residues. The PCR contained 60 Vbeta and 13 Jbeta primers. Method: immunoSEQ multiplex PCR; TCRdb's copy keeps in-frame clones and lacks some. Counted here are about 170,000 clones, 75% to 85% occurring once; the ten biggest clones make up 4.9%. This sequence was found in a woman aged 18 to 35 in good health and CMV-seropositive. The chain combines TRBV28 with TRBJ1-3; 7 bases match TRBD1. Sequencing was done on a sample of PBMCs. The CDR3 DNA is TGTGCCAGCAGTGCGCAACAGGGGTACTCTGGAAACACCATATATTTT. This sequence encodes CASSAQQGYSGNTIYF.